The next 25 T cell receptor beta chains were all read from a single sample in a study of graft-versus-host responses after intestinal transplantation. The assay was immunoSEQ multiplex PCR, and TCRdb's table has in-frame clones only and misses some. The data contain around 100,000 clones, approximately 93% of them seen just once; the ten biggest clones take up more than 0.95%. Which antigens these TCRs recognize remains unknown. This sample comprised unstimulated CD8+ T cells sorted from spleen or lymph node cells, obtained before transplant. All receptors derive from a human donor who was the organ donor for an intestinal transplant.

This clone was detected only once. The V gene is TRBV30, the J gene TRBJ2-5; TRBD2 matches 15 bases. Germline V lookup: CDR1 GTSNPN, CDR2 SVGIG (reference sequence). The trim removed 5 bases at V and 5 bases at J, leaving 6 bases unmatched. CDR3 length: 15 amino acids. DNA of the CDR3: TGTGCCTGGGCCGGGACTAGCGGGAGGTGGGAGACCCAGTACTTC. Its protein product is CAWAGTSGRWETQYF.

The chain carries TRBV5-1 and TRBJ2-1, with D possibly called TRBD1 or TRBD2 (5 bases each). This CDR3 is built from 13 residues. Deletions cut 2 bases from V and 9 bases from J, with 12 bases between. The germline CDR1 and CDR2 sequences are SGHRS and YFSETQ. The CDR3 DNA reads TGCGCCAGCAGCTTTACGAGGGGTGGTGAGCAGTTCTTC. Its translation is CASSFTRGGEQFF.

The chain's CDR3 is CAISDTVNTEAFF. The CDR3 coding sequence is TGTGCCATCAGTGACACGGTGAACACTGAAGCTTTCTTT. The chain employs TRBV10-3 and TRBJ1-1; D call uncertain. Germline CDR1 ENHRY, CDR2 SYGVKD. Deletions cut 3 bases from V and 0 bases from J, with 5 bases between. The CDR3 length is 13 residues.

This sequence joins TRBV19 and TRBJ2-3; D is undetermined. The CDR3 sequence is 15 residues long. Trimming left V 1 base short and J 0 bases short, with 8 bases between. Germline V CDR1 and CDR2: LNHDA, SQIVND (reference sequence). The CDR3 coding sequence is TGTGCCAGTAGTATAGGGGTCACTAGCACAGATACGCAGTATTTT. This sequence encodes CASSIGVTSTDTQYF.

The rearrangement joins TRBV5-1 to TRBJ1-2, with D perhaps TRBD1 (6 bases). Trimming left V 0 bases short and J 3 bases short, with 9 bases between. CDR3 length: 14 residues. The germline V gene has CDR1 SGHRS and CDR2 YFSETQ. The CDR3 protein is CASSLVGGHYGYTF. CDR3 nucleotides: TGCGCCAGCAGCTTGGTTGGGGGGCACTATGGCTACACCTTC. Full variable domain (outside the CDR3, taken from reference TRBV5-1 and TRBJ1-2): KAGVTQTPRYLIKTRGQQVTLSCSPISGHRSVSWYQQTPGQGLQFLFEYFSETQRNKGNFPGRFSGRQFSNSRSEMNVSTLELGDSALYLCASSLVGGHYGYTFGSGTRLTVV.

The chain employs TRBV13 and TRBJ2-1; D is unclear. Looked up from germline, CDR1 is PRHDT and CDR2 is FYEKMQ (reference sequence). V was pared by 5 bases and J by 1 base, with 12 bases between. This CDR3 contains 15 residues. The CDR3 region has the DNA TGTGCCAGCAGCCAATCGGATGGGTCCTACAATGAGCAGTTCTTC. Protein product: CASSQSDGSYNEQFF.

V and J are TRBV19 and TRBJ2-1; weak D call: TRBD2 (5 bases). The CDR3 has 13 amino acids. Trimming left V 1 base short and J 5 bases short, with 6 bases between. CDR1 LNHDA and CDR2 SQIVND come from the germline V gene (reference sequence). CDR3 nucleotides: TGTGCCAGTAGTATAGTAGCGAACAATGAGCAGTTCTTC. This gives the protein CASSIVANNEQFF.

This chain links TRBV12-5 with TRBJ1-1, with D tentatively TRBD1 (5 bases). CDR1 LGHNT and CDR2 FRNRAP come from the germline V gene. The CDR3 extends over 16 amino acids. The V gene lost 1 base and the J gene lost 4 bases, with 16 bases spanning the gap. CDR3 residues: CASGLGLAGVGTEAFF. Here the CDR3 DNA reads TGTGCTAGTGGTTTGGGTTTGGCGGGGGTGGGCACTGAAGCTTTCTTT. Using reference TRBV12-5 and TRBJ1-1 for the parts outside the CDR3, the full variable domain is DARVTQTPRHKVTEMGQEVTMRCQPILGHNTVFWYRQTMMQGLELLAYFRNRAPLDDSGMPKDRFSAEMPDATLATLKIQPSEPRDSAVYFCASGLGLAGVGTEAFFGQGTRLTVV.

V gene TRBV7-6 combines with J gene TRBJ1-2; TRBD1 agrees at 9 bases. V lost 1 base and J lost 8; bases outside the gene matches: 14. The CDR3 consists of 17 residues. Germline loops: CDR1 SGHVS, CDR2 FNYEAQ. As DNA, the CDR3 is TGTGCCAGCAGCTTAGGCGAAGAGGGACAGGGATTTTACGGCTACACCTTC. This encodes CASSLGEEGQGFYGYTF.

A remark on this clone: In the same sample, other DNA sequences code for this CDR3. This rearrangement joins TRBV19 to TRBJ1-1; D is unresolved. CDR3 length: 13 residues. The germline V and J ends were trimmed by 3 bases and 0 bases, with 5 bases remaining between them. The germline V gene has CDR1 LNHDA and CDR2 SQIVND (reference sequence). The CDR3 protein is CASSIAVNTEAFF. For the CDR3, the DNA is TGTGCCAGTAGTATTGCCGTGAACACTGAAGCTTTCTTT.

The rearrangement joins TRBV4-2 to TRBJ2-1, with a tentative D call TRBD2 (6 bases). Between the trimmed V and J ends, which lost 0 bases and 4 bases, there was a span of 10 bases. Germline CDR1 LGHNA, CDR2 YNFKEQ. The CDR3 spans 15 residues. CDR3 in DNA: TGTGCCAGCAGCCAAGATTTCGCGGGATACAATGAGCAGTTCTTC. It codes for CASSQDFAGYNEQFF.

This chain links TRBV9 with TRBJ2-7, with 7 bases that match TRBD2. V lost 0 bases and J lost 4; bases outside the gene matches: 7. Germline CDR1 SGDLS, CDR2 YYNGEE. This CDR3 comprises 15 residues. The CDR3 nucleotides read TGTGCCAGCAGCGTAGGTAACGACGGGAGGTACGAGCAGTACTTC. Encoded protein: CASSVGNDGRYEQYF.

The chain combines TRBV5-5 with TRBJ1-2, with 7 bases lining up with TRBD1. CDR3 size: 17 residues. Losses at the gene ends were 0 bases for V and 0 bases for J; bases not matched to a gene: 8. Germline values: CDR1 SGHKS, CDR2 YYEKEE (reference sequence). The CDR3 loop reads CASSLAGNRGSNYGYTF. DNA of the CDR3: TGTGCCAGCAGCTTGGCGGGGAACAGGGGATCTAACTATGGCTACACCTTC.

The CDR3 DNA reads as TGTGCCAGCAGTGACAGGGGGCGGGGAAGCAATCAGCCCCAGCATTTT. Translating it yields CASSDRGRGSNQPQHF. J is TRBJ1-5 and V is TRBV2; 8 nucleotides line up with TRBD1. The CDR3 runs 16 residues. Germline V gene data show CDR1 as SNHLY and CDR2 as FYNNEI. Trimming took 3 bases from V and 1 from J; bases not matched to a gene: 5.

The table lists this clone with a count of one. The chain couples TRBV6-6 to TRBJ2-1; D perhaps matches TRBD2 (5 bases). The CDR3 length is 14 residues. The germline CDR1 and CDR2 sequences are MNHNY and SVGAGI (reference sequence). V shed 6 bases and J shed 1 base, with 10 bases lying between them. Here the CDR3 reads CASSDYSSYNEQFF. The CDR3 DNA follows: TGTGCCAGCAGCGACTACTCATCCTACAATGAGCAGTTCTTC.

V is TRBV30 and J is TRBJ1-1, with D perhaps matching TRBD1 (5 bases). Trimming took 4 bases from V and 4 from J, leaving 10 bases between them. Germline CDR1 GTSNPN, CDR2 SVGIG (reference sequence). This CDR3 is built from 12 residues. The CDR3 DNA is TGTGCCTGGACAGGGTTCGGCACTGAAGCTTTCTTT. Encoded protein: CAWTGFGTEAFF.

The chain joins TRBV27 to TRBJ1-2; 9 bases fit TRBD1. CDR3 length equals 15 residues. Germline CDR1 is MNHEY and CDR2 is SMNVEV (reference sequence). The V and J ends lost 0 bases and 7 bases, in that order; junction bases with no gene match: 6. DNA of the CDR3: TGTGCCAGCAGTTTATCGGGGACAGGGTACGGTGGCTACACCTTC. Amino acids: CASSLSGTGYGGYTF.

The V call is TRBV2, the J call TRBJ2-7, with 7 bases matching TRBD1. The CDR3 totals 15 residues. The V and J ends lost 6 bases and 0 bases, in that order; junction bases with no gene match: 8. Germline V gene data show CDR1 as SNHLY and CDR2 as FYNNEI. The CDR3 loop reads CASSSAWDSSYEQYF. The CDR3 DNA is TGTGCCAGCAGCTCAGCCTGGGACAGCTCCTACGAGCAGTACTTC.

The chain has TRBV4-3 and TRBJ1-2, with 7 bases lining up with TRBD1. Per the germline V gene, CDR1 is LGHNA and CDR2 is YSLEER. Trimming removed 3 bases from V and 5 bases from J; junction bases left unmatched: 6. There are 14 residues in the CDR3. DNA for the CDR3: TGCGCCAGCAGCCATTACGCAGGGGGTTATGGCTACACCTTC. It codes for CASSHYAGGYGYTF.

The chain combines TRBV4-1 with TRBJ1-3, with D unresolved. Per germline, CDR1 MGHRA and CDR2 YSYEKL. Trimming cost V 1 base and J 0 bases, with 7 bases left between them. This CDR3 spans 15 amino acids. CDR3 amino acids: CASSQGGSSGNTIYF. The CDR3 nucleotides are TGCGCCAGCAGCCAAGGTGGGAGCTCTGGAAACACCATATATTTT.

This chain links TRBV10-2 with TRBJ2-2, with 11 nucleotides matching TRBD1. Per the germline V gene, CDR1 is WSHSY and CDR2 is SAAADI. The CDR3 has 14 amino acids. Trimming took 10 bases from V and 4 from J; bases not matched to a gene: 5. CDR3 sequence: CAIRGTGGTGELFF. The CDR3 bases are TGCGCCATCCGAGGGACAGGGGGCACCGGGGAGCTGTTTTTT.

The rearrangement uses TRBV27 and TRBJ2-3; no reliable D call. The germline CDR1 and CDR2 sequences are MNHEY and SMNVEV (reference sequence). The CDR3 has 13 amino acids. V dropped 4 bases and J dropped 8 bases, with 13 bases sitting between them. CDR3 sequence reads: CASSYGRASTQYF. CDR3 sequence (DNA): TGTGCCAGCAGTTACGGTCGAGCGAGTACGCAGTATTTT.

To note about this clone: Other DNA sequences from this sample encode an identical CDR3 as well. The rearrangement links TRBV27 to TRBJ2-2; D unresolved. CDR3 length: 12 amino acids. Per germline, CDR1 MNHEY and CDR2 SMNVEV (reference sequence). The V end was cut by 2 bases, the J end by 6 bases, with 4 bases between. The CDR3 is CASSLPSGELFF. The CDR3 nucleotides are TGTGCCAGCAGTTTACCTTCCGGGGAGCTGTTTTTT.

This clone showed up just once. The rearrangement uses TRBV10-3 and TRBJ2-4, with TRBD1 matching 8 bases. In germline, CDR1 is ENHRY, CDR2 SYGVKD. This CDR3 has 15 amino acids. Unmatched junction bases numbered 5, after V lost 3 bases and J lost 4 bases. CDR3 sequence (DNA): TGTGCCATCAGTGACAAGGACAGGGAGAAAAACATTCAGTACTTC. It translates to CAISDKDREKNIQYF.

The V call is TRBV9, the J call TRBJ1-1; maybe TRBD1 (5 bases). V dropped 4 bases and J dropped 5 bases, with 15 bases sitting between them. Looked up from germline, CDR1 is SGDLS and CDR2 is YYNGEE. The CDR3 has 14 amino acids. In DNA form, the CDR3 reads TGTGCCAGCAGCCCCGGGAAGAAGGGGACTGAAGCTTTCTTT. Translation: CASSPGKKGTEAFF. Filled out from reference TRBV9 and TRBJ1-1, the complete variable domain reads DSGVTQTPKHLITATGQRVTLRCSPRSGDLSVYWYQQSLDQGLQFLIQYYNGEERAKGNILERFSAQQFPDLHSELNLSSLELGDSALYFCASSPGKKGTEAFFGQGTRLTVV.